Listed below are T cell receptor beta chains from one sample, sequenced in a study of somatic mutations in cytotoxic T cells in rheumatoid arthritis. Some clones are missing from TCRdb's copy, which holds only in-frame ones; the method was immunoSEQ multiplex PCR. This table holds around 24,000 clones, around 80% found once. Sequenced material: CD8+ T cells sorted from blood. These receptors all come from a middle-aged man in good health. CDR3s include the opening cysteine and the closing phenylalanine or tryptophan. A D gene is named only where the DNA matches it firmly. Rows give clone size only sometimes, using once, few, many, or a class for an expanded clone.

j_call clone_size d_call v_call cdr3_nt cdr3_aa
TRBJ2-6 . . TRBV7-9 TGTGCCAGCAGCCGGGGCGCTGGGGCCAACGTCCTGACTTTC CASSRGAGANVLTF
TRBJ2-5 . . TRBV4-1 TGCGCCAGCAGCCAAGATCGAGGGGGTCGGGAGACCCAGTACTTC CASSQDRGGRETQYF
TRBJ1-5 once TRBD1 TRBV6-6 TGTGCCAGCAGTTGGGACAGGAGGGGCGATCAGCCCCAGCATTTT CASSWDRRGDQPQHF
TRBJ2-7 . TRBD1 TRBV4-1 TGCGCCAGCAGCGGGGACAGGGTCCGCTCCTACGAGCAGTACTTC CASSGDRVRSYEQYF
TRBJ2-5 . TRBD2 TRBV4-2 TGTGCCAGCAGCCAAACGGGACTAGCGGGAGTGGAAGAGACCCAGTACTTC CASSQTGLAGVEETQYF
TRBJ1-2 few . TRBV7-9 TGTGCCAGCAGCTCTCAACAGGGATGGGATGGCTACACCTTC CASSSQQGWDGYTF
TRBJ1-5 . . TRBV12-2 TGTGCAAGTCGCCGTCCGGGACTTTCATCCGGCAATCAGCCCCAGCATTTT CASRRPGLSSGNQPQHF
TRBJ1-2 . TRBD1 TRBV10-3 TGTGCCATCAGAACCGGGACAGCCCATGAAAATAACTATGGCTACACCTTC CAIRTGTAHENNYGYTF
TRBJ2-2 . . TRBV6-5 TGTGCCAGCAGTGGACCGGGGAAGCTGTTTTTT CASSGPGKLFF
TRBJ2-7 . . TRBV7-2 TGTGCCAGCAGCCTTAGCAGGGGTATTATAGAAAGGGAGCAGTACTTC CASSLSRGIIEREQYF
TRBJ2-7 . . TRBV6-5 TGTGCCAGCAGCTTCGGACACGGATCCTACGAGCAGTACTTC CASSFGHGSYEQYF
TRBJ2-1 . . TRBV7-5 TGTGCCAGAAGCTTCCGACTAGCGGGAGGCAATGTCCCAAGCTCCTACAATGAGCAGTTCTTC CARSFRLAGGNVPSSYNEQFF
TRBJ2-7 . . TRBV2 TGTGCCAGCAGGGCGGGACAGCAACTCTACGAGCAGTACTTC CASRAGQQLYEQYF
TRBJ1-2 . . TRBV2 TGTGCCAGCTTCCTACCGGTTCGGAACTATGGCTACACCTTC CASFLPVRNYGYTF
TRBJ2-5 . . TRBV9 TGTGCCAGCAGCAGGAACCAGCGAGACACAGAGACCCAGTACTTC CASSRNQRDTETQYF
TRBJ2-2 . . TRBV7-6 TGTGCCAGCGGCTCTACGGGACTTACCGGGGAGCTGTTTTTT CASGSTGLTGELFF
TRBJ1-1 few . TRBV27 TGTGCCAGCAGTTTCTCTGGCCGGGAAGCTTTCTTT CASSFSGREAFF
TRBJ2-7 . TRBD1 TRBV5-4 TGTGCCAGCAGCCCCGGGGACAGATTTGGCGAGCAGTACTTC CASSPGDRFGEQYF
TRBJ2-7 . . TRBV5-1 TGCGCCAGCCGCCAAGAACCACAAGGGGCGTTCTACGAGCAGTACTTC CASRQEPQGAFYEQYF
TRBJ1-1 . . TRBV13 TGTGCCAGCAGCCGAACAGGTAACACTGAAGCTTTCTTT CASSRTGNTEAFF
TRBJ2-7 . . TRBV5-1 TGCGCCAGCAGCTTTTACAGGGCCACGGACGAGCAGTACTTC CASSFYRATDEQYF
TRBJ2-2 . . TRBV7-9 TGTGCCAGCAGCTCAAACACCGGGGAGCTGTTTTTT CASSSNTGELFF
TRBJ2-1 . TRBD2 TRBV7-9 TGTGCCAGCAGCTTAAGCGGGAGGGTTGAGCAGTTCTTC CASSLSGRVEQFF
TRBJ1-1 . . TRBV20-1 TGCAGTGCCGGGTACTACACTGAAGCTTTCTTT CSAGYYTEAFF
TRBJ1-1 . . TRBV5-6 TGTGCCAGCAGCTTGGCACCGGTAAACACTGAAGCTTTCTTT CASSLAPVNTEAFF
TRBJ1-5 . TRBD1 TRBV7-9 TGTGCCAGCAGCATACAGGGGTCCAATCAGCCCCAGCATTTT CASSIQGSNQPQHF
TRBJ2-7 . . TRBV11-2 TGTGCCAGCAGCTCAACTAGATACTTTTCCTACGAGCAGTACTTC CASSSTRYFSYEQYF
TRBJ2-2 . TRBD1 TRBV27 TGTGCCAGCAGTTTATATCGGACAGGGGGCTTCGGGGAGCTGTTTTTT CASSLYRTGGFGELFF
TRBJ2-1 . TRBD2 TRBV29-1 TGCAGCGGGGGGGGTCCCTACAATGAGCAGTTCTTC CSGGGPYNEQFF
TRBJ2-1 . TRBD2 TRBV5-6 TGTGCCAGCAGCTGGGGACTAGCGGGAGTGTTTAATGAGCAGTTCTTC CASSWGLAGVFNEQFF
TRBJ1-2 . TRBD1 TRBV6-5 TGTGCCAGCAATCCGGACAGGGGGCTTATCTATGGCTACACCTTC CASNPDRGLIYGYTF
TRBJ1-2 . TRBD1 TRBV7-9 TGTGCCAGCAGCCAAACAGGGGGATATGGCTACACCTTC CASSQTGGYGYTF
TRBJ1-1 . . TRBV21-1 TGTGCCAGCAGCAAAGGAGGAGGGGCGACTGAAGCTTTCTTT CASSKGGGATEAFF
TRBJ1-2 . . TRBV27 TGTGCCAGCAGGCCAGGGAGGGCGAACTATGGCTACACCTTC CASRPGRANYGYTF
TRBJ2-2 . TRBD2 TRBV19 TGTGCCAGTAGTATCTCAGCGGGAGTTACCGGGGAGCTGTTTTTT CASSISAGVTGELFF
TRBJ1-2 few . TRBV11-2 TGTGCCAGCGGGCCCCCCGGGACGGACTATGGCTACACCTTC CASGPPGTDYGYTF
TRBJ2-1 . . TRBV27 TGTGCCAGCAGTTCCGACACCACCTCCTACAATGAGCAGTTCTTC CASSSDTTSYNEQFF
TRBJ2-1 . . TRBV6-6 TGTGCCAGCAGTCGGCAGGGAGGAGGACGTGAGCAGTTCTTC CASSRQGGGREQFF
TRBJ2-7 few TRBD2 TRBV7-2 TGTGCCAGCAGCTTAGTCGGACTAGTCCCCCCCTTTCGGGAGCAGTACTTC CASSLVGLVPPFREQYF
TRBJ1-2 . TRBD1 TRBV9 TGTGCCAGCAGCGTATTCGGATCGACAGGGGGACGCGGCTACACCTTC CASSVFGSTGGRGYTF
TRBJ2-7 once TRBD2 TRBV4-1 TGCGCCAGCAGCCAGGGACTAGCGGGGCCGCCCGAGCAGTACTTC CASSQGLAGPPEQYF
TRBJ2-7 few . TRBV5-3 TGTGCCAGAAGCTTGCCTCGAACCTACGAGCAGTACTTC CARSLPRTYEQYF
TRBJ2-7 . . TRBV13 TGTGCCAGCAGCTCCTCCTCCTACGAGCAGTACTTC CASSSSSYEQYF
TRBJ2-7 once . TRBV4-1 TGCGCCAGCAGCCAGGACAAGGGACAAAACTCCTACGAGCAGTACTTC CASSQDKGQNSYEQYF
TRBJ2-7 . TRBD2 TRBV5-4 TGTGCCAGCAGCTACGGACTCGGACTAGCGGGAGGCAGATCATACGAGCAGTACTTC CASSYGLGLAGGRSYEQYF
TRBJ2-7 . . TRBV9 TGTGCCAGCAGCCCCCCGGGGGGCCCTTCCTACGAGCAGTACTTC CASSPPGGPSYEQYF
TRBJ2-7 few TRBD1 TRBV7-9 TGTGCCAGCAGGGGACAGGGGTACGAGCAGTACTTC CASRGQGYEQYF
TRBJ2-1 . TRBD2 TRBV7-2 TGTGCCAGCAGCTTGCTAGCGGGAGCCAATGAGCAGTTCTTC CASSLLAGANEQFF
TRBJ2-3 . . TRBV28 TGTGCCAGCACCCATAGCGTATCATACACAGATACGCAGTATTTT CASTHSVSYTDTQYF
TRBJ1-2 once . TRBV7-9 TGTGCCAGCAGCTCCCCCCAGTCGGTTTTCAACTATGGCTACACCTTC CASSSPQSVFNYGYTF
TRBJ2-7 . . TRBV11-2 TGTGCCAGCAGCTTAGATCTGGGGCCTGGGACATACGAGCAGTACTTC CASSLDLGPGTYEQYF
TRBJ2-7 . . TRBV29-1 TGCAGCGTTGAAGTGCGAGGGAGCGGGTACGAGCAGTACTTC CSVEVRGSGYEQYF
TRBJ2-1 . TRBD2 TRBV13 TGTGCCAGCAGCTCCCTGAGGGTAGCGGGACCTAACAATGAGCAGTTCTTC CASSSLRVAGPNNEQFF
TRBJ2-7 . . TRBV27 TGTGCCAGCAGTTCCTCCTACGAGCAGTACTTC CASSSSYEQYF
TRBJ1-1 . . TRBV9 TGTGCCAGCAGCGCCGGGACTCGAACTGAAGCTTTCTTT CASSAGTRTEAFF